The sequence of this TCR beta chain was determined in a study of Ad26.COV2.S vaccination and SARS-CoV-2 variants. Study background: The study gave Ad26.COV2.S intramuscularly, once or twice 56 days apart. Study findings and constraints: Among vaccine recipients, spike-specific TCR breadth exceeded that of placebo recipients. TCR breadth and depth estimates may have understated total T cell responses. Vaccinees reportedly had broad spike-specific CD8+ and CD4+ T cell responses.

Sequencing was performed with immunoSEQ multiplex PCR; in TCRdb, only in-frame clones are kept and a portion is missing. This sample has around 450,000 clones, with 80% to 90% found just once. A remark on this clone: What it recognizes is unknown.

Treatment denoted: 15 to 20 received Ad26.COV2.S at low or high dose, single or two shots; roughly five received placebo; per-sample allocation not given. Samples came from day 63 after the first vaccine or placebo injection. This receptor was identified in a person aged 18 to 65 who received the Ad26.COV2.S COVID-19 vaccine or a placebo. The sequenced sample was peripheral blood, obtained in a trial of Ad26.COV2.S vaccine versus placebo.

The CDR3 loop is CASSFQTENYGYTF. Written as DNA, the CDR3 is TGTGCCAGCAGCTTCCAAACAGAGAACTATGGCTACACCTTC. J is TRBJ1-2 and V is TRBV7-9; D is uncertain. The CDR3 loop spans 14 amino acids. Trimming removed 3 bases from V and 2 bases from J, with 10 bases in between. Germline V gene data show CDR1 as SEHNR and CDR2 as FQNEAQ (reference sequence).